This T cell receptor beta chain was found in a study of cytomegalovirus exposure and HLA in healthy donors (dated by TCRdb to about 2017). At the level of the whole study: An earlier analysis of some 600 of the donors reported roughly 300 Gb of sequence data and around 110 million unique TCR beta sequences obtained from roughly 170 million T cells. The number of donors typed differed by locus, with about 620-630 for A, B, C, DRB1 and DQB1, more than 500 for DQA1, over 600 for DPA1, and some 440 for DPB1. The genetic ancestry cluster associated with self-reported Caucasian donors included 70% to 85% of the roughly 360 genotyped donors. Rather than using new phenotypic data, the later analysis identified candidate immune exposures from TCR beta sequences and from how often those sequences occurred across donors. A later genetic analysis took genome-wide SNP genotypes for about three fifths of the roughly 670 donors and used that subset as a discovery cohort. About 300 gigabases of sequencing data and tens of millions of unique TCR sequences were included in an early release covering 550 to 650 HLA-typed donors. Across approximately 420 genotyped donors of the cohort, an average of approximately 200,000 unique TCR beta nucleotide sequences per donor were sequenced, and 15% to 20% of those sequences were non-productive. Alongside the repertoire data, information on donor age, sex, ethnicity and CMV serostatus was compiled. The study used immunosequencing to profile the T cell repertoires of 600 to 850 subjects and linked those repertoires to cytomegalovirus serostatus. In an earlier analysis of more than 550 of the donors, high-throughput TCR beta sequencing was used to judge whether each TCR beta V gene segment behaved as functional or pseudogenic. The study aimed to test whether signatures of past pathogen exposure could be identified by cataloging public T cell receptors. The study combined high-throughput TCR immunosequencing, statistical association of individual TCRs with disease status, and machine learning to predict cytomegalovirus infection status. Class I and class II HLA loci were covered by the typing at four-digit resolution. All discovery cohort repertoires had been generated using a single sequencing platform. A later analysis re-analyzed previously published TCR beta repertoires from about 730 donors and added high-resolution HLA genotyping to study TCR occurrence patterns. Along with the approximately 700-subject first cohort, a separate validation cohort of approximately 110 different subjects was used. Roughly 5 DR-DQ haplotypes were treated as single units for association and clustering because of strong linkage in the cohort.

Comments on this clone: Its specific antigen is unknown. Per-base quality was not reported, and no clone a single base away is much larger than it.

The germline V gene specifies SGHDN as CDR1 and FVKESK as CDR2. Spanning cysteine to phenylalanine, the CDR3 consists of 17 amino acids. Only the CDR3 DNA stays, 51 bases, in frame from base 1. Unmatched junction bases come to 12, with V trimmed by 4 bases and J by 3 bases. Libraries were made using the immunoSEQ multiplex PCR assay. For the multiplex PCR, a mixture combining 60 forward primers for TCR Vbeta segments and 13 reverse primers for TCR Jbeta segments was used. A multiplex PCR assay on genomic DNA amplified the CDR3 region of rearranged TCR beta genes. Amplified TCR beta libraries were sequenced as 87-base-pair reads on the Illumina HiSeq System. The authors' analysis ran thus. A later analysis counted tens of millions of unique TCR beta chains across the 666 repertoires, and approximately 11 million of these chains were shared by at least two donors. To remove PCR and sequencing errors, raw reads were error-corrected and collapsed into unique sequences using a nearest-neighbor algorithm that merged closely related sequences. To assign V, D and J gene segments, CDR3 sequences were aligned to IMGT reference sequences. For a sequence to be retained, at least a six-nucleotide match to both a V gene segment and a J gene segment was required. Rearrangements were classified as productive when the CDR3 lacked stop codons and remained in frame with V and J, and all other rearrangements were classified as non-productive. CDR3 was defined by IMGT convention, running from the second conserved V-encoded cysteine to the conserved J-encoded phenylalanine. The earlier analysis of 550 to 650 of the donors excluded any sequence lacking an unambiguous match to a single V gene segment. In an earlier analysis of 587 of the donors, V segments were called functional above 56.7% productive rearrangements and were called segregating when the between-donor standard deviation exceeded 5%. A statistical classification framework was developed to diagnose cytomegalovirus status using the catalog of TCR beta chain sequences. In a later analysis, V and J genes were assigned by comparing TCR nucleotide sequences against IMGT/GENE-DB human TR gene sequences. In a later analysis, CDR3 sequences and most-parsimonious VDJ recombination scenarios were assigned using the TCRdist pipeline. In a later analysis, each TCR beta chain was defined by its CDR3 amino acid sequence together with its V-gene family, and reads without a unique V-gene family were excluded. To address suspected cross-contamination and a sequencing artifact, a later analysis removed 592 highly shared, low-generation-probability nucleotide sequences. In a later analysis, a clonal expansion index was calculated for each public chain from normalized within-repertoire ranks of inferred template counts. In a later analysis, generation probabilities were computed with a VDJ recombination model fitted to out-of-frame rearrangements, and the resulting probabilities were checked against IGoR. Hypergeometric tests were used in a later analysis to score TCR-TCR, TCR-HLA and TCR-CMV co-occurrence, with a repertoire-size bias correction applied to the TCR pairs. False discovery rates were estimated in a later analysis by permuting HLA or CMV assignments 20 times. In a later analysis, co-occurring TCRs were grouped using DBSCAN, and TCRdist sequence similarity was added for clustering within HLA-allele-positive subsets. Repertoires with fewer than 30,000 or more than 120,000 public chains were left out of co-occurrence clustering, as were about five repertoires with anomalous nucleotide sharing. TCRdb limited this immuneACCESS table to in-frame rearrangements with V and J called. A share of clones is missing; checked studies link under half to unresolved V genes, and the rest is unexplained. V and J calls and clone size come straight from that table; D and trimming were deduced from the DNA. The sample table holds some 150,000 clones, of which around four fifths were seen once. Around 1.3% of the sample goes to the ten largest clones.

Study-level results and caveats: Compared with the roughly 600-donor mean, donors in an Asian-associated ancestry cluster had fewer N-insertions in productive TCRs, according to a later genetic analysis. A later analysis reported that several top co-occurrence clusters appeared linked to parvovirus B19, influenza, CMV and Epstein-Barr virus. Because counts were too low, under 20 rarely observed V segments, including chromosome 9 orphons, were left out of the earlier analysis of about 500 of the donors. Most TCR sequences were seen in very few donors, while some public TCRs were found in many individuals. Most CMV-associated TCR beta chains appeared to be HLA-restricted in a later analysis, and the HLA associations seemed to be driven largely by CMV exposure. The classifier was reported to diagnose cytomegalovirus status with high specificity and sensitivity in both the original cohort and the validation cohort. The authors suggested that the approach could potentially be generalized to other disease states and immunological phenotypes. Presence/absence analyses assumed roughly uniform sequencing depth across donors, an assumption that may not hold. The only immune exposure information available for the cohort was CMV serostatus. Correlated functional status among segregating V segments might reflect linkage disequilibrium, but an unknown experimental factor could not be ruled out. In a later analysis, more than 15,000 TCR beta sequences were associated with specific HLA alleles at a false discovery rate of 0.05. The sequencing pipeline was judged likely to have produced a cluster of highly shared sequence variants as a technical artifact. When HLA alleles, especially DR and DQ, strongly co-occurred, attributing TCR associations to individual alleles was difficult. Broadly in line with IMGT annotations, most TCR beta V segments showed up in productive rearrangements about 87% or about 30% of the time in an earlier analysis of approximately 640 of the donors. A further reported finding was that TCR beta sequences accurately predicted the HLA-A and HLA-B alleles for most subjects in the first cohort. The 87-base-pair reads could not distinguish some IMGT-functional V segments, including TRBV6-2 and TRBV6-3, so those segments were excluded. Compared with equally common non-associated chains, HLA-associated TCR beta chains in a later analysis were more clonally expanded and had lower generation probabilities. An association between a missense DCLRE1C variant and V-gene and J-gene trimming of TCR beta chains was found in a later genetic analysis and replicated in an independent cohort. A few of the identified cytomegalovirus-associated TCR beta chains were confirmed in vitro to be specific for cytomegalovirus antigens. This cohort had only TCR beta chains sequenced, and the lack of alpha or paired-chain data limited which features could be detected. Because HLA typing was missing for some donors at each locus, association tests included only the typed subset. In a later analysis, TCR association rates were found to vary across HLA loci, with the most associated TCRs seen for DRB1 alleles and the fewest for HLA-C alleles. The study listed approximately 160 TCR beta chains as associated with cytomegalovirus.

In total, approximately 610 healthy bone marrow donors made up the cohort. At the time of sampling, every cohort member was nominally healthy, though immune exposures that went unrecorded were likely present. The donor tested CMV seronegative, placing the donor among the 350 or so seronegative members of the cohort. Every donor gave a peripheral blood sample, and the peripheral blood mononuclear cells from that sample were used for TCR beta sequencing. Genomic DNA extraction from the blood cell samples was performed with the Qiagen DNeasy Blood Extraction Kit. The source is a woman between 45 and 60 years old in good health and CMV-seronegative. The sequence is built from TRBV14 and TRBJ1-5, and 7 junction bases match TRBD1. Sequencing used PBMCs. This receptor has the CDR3 CASSPRSGQLSNQPQHF. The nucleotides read TGTGCCAGCAGCCCAAGATCGGGACAGCTCTCCAATCAGCCCCAGCATTTT.